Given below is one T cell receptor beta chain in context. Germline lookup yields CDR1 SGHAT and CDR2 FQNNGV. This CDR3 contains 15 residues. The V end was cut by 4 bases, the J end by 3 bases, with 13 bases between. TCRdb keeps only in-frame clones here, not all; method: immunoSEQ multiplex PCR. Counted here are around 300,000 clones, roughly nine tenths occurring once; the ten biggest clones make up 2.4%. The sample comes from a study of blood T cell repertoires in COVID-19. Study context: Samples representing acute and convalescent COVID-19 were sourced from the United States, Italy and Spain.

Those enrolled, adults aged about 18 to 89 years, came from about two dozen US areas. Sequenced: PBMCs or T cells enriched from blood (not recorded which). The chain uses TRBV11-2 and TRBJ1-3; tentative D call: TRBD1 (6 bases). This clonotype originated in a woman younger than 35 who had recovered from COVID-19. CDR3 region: CASSSGQIGGNTIYF. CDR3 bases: TGTGCCAGCAGCTCAGGACAGATCGGTGGAAACACCATATATTTT.